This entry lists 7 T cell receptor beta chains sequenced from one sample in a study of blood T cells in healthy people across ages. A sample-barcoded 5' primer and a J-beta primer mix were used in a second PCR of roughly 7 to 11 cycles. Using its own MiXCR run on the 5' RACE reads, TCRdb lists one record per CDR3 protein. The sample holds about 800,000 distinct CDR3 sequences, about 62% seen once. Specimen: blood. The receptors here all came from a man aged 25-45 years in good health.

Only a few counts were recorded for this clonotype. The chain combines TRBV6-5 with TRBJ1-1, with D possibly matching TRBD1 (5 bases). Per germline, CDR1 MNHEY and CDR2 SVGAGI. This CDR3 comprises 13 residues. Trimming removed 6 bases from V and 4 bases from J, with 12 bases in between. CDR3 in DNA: TGTGCCAGCAGCTCACAGGTGGGCACTGAAGCTTTCTTT. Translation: CASSSQVGTEAFF.

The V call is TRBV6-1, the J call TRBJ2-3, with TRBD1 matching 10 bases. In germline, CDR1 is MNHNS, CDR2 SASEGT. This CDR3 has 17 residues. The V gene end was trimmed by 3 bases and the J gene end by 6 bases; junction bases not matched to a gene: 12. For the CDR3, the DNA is TGTGCCAGCAGTGACCACGTCCCGGGACAGGGGACCGATACGCAGTATTTT. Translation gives CASSDHVPGQGTDTQYF.

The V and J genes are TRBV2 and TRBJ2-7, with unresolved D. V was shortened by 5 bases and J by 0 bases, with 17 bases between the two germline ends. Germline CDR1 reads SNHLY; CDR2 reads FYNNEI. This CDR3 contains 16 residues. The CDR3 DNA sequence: TGTGCCAGCAGTCACGCTTCGGACGGAAGCTCCTACGAGCAGTACTTC. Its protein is CASSHASDGSSYEQYF. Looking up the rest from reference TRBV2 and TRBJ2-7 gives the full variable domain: EPEVTQTPSHQVTQMGQEVILRCVPISNHLYFYWYRQILGQKVEFLVSFYNNEISEKSEIFDDQFSVERPDGSNFTLKIRSTKLEDSAMYFCASSHASDGSSYEQYFGPGTRLTVT.

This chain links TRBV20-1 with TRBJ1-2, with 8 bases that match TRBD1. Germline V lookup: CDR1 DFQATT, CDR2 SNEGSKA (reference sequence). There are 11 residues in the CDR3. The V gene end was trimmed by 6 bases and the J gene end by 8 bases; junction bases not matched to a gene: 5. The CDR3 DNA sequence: TGCAGTGCCTGGACAGGGTTAGGCTACACCTTC. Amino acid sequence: CSAWTGLGYTF.

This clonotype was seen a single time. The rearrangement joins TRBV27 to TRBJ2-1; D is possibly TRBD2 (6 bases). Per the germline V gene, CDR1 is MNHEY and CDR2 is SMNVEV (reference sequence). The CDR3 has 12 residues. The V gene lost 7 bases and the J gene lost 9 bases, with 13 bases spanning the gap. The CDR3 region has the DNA TGTGCCAGCACCCTGGGGGGTGGTGAGCAGTTCTTC. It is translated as CASTLGGGEQFF.

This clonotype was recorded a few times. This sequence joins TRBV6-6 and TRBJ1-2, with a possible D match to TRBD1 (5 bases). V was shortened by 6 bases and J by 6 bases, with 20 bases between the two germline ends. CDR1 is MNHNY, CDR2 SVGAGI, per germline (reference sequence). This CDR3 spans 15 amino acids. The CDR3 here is CASREQGASGNGYTF. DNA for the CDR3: TGTGCCAGCAGGGAGCAGGGAGCGTCCGGGAATGGCTACACCTTC.

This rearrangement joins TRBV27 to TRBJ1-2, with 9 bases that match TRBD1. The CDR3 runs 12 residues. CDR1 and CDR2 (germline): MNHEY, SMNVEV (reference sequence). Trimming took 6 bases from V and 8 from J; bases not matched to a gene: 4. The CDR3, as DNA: TGTGCCAGCAGAACAGGGGGCCAGGGCTACACCTTC. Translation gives CASRTGGQGYTF.